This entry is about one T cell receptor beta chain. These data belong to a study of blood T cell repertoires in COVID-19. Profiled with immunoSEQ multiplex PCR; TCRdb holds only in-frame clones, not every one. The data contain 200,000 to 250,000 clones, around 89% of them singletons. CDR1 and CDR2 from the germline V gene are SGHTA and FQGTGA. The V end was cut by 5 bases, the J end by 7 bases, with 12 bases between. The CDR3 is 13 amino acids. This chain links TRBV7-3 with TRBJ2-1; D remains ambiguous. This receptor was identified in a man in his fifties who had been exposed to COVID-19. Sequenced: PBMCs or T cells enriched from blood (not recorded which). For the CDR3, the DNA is TGTGCCAGCAGCCTCTCGCGTAATAATGAGCAGTTCTTC. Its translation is CASSLSRNNEQFF.